The 9 T cell receptor beta chains below come from one sample, sequenced in a study of memory CD4+ T cells and cytomegalovirus serostatus. The sort gate was single viable CD3+CD4+CD8-CD45RO+ cells for memory CD4+ T cells. Measured with immunoSEQ multiplex PCR; TCRdb has only the in-frame clones, and not every one. The table includes 45,000 to 65,000 clones, 80% to 85% detected once. The source material was memory CD4+ T cells from blood. These receptors were obtained from an adult in good health and CMV-seropositive.

The chain recombines TRBV11-2 with TRBJ1-3, with a weak D call TRBD1 (5 bases). Trimming removed 1 base at V and 0 bases at J, with 16 bases between. This CDR3 contains 18 residues. Germline assignment: CDR1 SGHAT and CDR2 FQNNGV. The chain's CDR3 is CASSLVLGGLSSGNTIYF. The CDR3 nucleotides are TGTGCCAGCAGCTTAGTTTTGGGGGGACTAAGCTCTGGAAACACCATATATTTT.

The rearrangement uses TRBV9 and TRBJ2-1; D is uncertain. The CDR3 totals 15 residues. The V gene's germline CDR1 is SGDLS and CDR2 YYNGEE. Trimming left V 3 bases short and J 2 bases short, with 12 bases between. The CDR3 spells CASSADGLTYNEQFF. The CDR3 region has the DNA TGTGCCAGCAGCGCGGACGGCCTGACCTACAATGAGCAGTTCTTC.

CDR3 DNA sequence: TGTGCCAGCAGCTTTGGGACGAGCGGGGGACCCCTTGAGCAGTTCTTC. This codes for CASSFGTSGGPLEQFF. This chain links TRBV7-2 with TRBJ2-1; TRBD2 matches at 8 bases. The CDR3 totals 16 residues. Losses at the gene ends were 3 bases for V and 9 bases for J; bases not matched to a gene: 13. Germline V lookup: CDR1 SGHTA, CDR2 FQGNSA.

V gene TRBV5-4 combines with J gene TRBJ1-4; TRBD1 aligns across 7 bases. This CDR3 comprises 17 residues. Germline V gene sequence: CDR1 SGHNT, CDR2 YYREEE (reference sequence). The V segment lost 1 base and the J segment 5 bases; nucleotides outside the gene matches: 11. The DNA for the CDR3 is TGTGCCAGCAGCTTGACCCCCCGGACAGGCGGCAATGAAAAACTGTTTTTT. Its translation is CASSLTPRTGGNEKLFF.

The gene calls are TRBV14 and TRBJ1-1; no reliable D call. The V gene's germline CDR1 is SGHDN and CDR2 FVKESK. The CDR3 spans 13 residues. V was pared by 3 bases and J by 7 bases, with 12 bases between. CDR3 residues: CASSQRSDGEAFF. The CDR3 DNA is TGTGCCAGCAGCCAGAGGTCGGACGGTGAAGCTTTCTTT. Combining the CDR3 with reference TRBV14 and TRBJ1-1 gives the whole variable domain EAGVTQFPSHSVIEKGQTVTLRCDPISGHDNLYWYRRVMGKEIKFLLHFVKESKQDESGMPNNRFLAERTGGTYSTLKVQPAELEDSGVYFCASSQRSDGEAFFGQGTRLTVV.

This clone appeared a single time. The chain combines TRBV30 with TRBJ2-3, with a possible D match to TRBD1 (7 bases). Trimming stripped 2 bases from V and 5 bases from J, with 14 bases between. CDR1 is GTSNPN, CDR2 SVGIG, per germline (reference sequence). The CDR3 has 14 amino acids. CDR3 DNA: TGTGCCTGGAGTCGGGGTCAGGGGGGAGATACGCAGTATTTT. Translating it yields CAWSRGQGGDTQYF.

V gene TRBV7-2 combines with J gene TRBJ2-1, with 8 bases lining up with TRBD2. This CDR3 has 15 residues. V shed 6 bases, J shed 4 bases, and the junction held 8 bases outside the gene matches. Germline-derived CDR1 and CDR2 are SGHTA and FQGNSA. For the CDR3, the DNA is TGTGCCAGCAGACTTCCGGGGGGGCCGTACAATGAGCAGTTCTTC. Translation: CASRLPGGPYNEQFF.

The rearrangement joins TRBV5-8 to TRBJ1-2; D is possibly TRBD1 (5 bases). V lost 2 bases to trimming and J lost 3 bases, with 14 bases between them. This CDR3 is 15 amino acids long. Germline values: CDR1 SGHTS, CDR2 YDEGEE. The CDR3, as DNA: TGTGCCAGCAGCTTTCAGGGCTTGTTTGACTATGGCTACACCTTC. Translating gives CASSFQGLFDYGYTF.

The chain joins TRBV7-9 to TRBJ2-7, with 14 positions matching TRBD2. The V and J ends lost 7 bases and 4 bases, in that order; junction bases with no gene match: 18. Germline V lookup: CDR1 SEHNR, CDR2 FQNEAQ (reference sequence). The CDR3 is made up of 19 amino acids. The DNA for the CDR3 is TGTGCCAGCACAGATGATAGGGGGACTAGCGGGAGTATATCATACGAGCAGTACTTC. It yields the protein CASTDDRGTSGSISYEQYF.